This TCR beta chain is from a study of CD8+ T cells in alopecia areata. Overall study results and limits: Scalp sequencing also captures normal skin's resident alphabeta T cells. TCRs were shared less clearly across patients than in mice, possibly for HLA-related reasons. Elevated clonality characterized lesional scalp relative to normal scalp, particularly in alopecia totalis/universalis.

Patients with alopecia areata provided lesional scalp punch biopsies as well as peripheral blood. Extracted RNA was reverse transcribed into cDNA, the sequencing template. This table comes from immunoSEQ multiplex PCR, and its TCRdb copy is limited to in-frame clones, with some not included. The data contain 120,000 or so clones, 45% to 50% of them seen just once; the ten biggest clones take up roughly a tenth. This clone has ten or more counts. Antigen unknown. V shed 3 bases and J shed 10 bases, with 8 bases lying between them. The germline CDR1 and CDR2 sequences are SGHDT and YYEEEE. This CDR3 has 11 residues.

The clonotype comes from a human donor with alopecia areata. The chain combines TRBV5-6 with TRBJ2-1; unclear D gene. The sequenced sample was NKG2D-low CD8+ T cells sorted from blood. DNA of the CDR3: TGTGCCAGCAGCTGGGCAGCCGAGCAGTTCTTC. Encoded protein: CASSWAAEQFF. Using reference TRBV5-6 and TRBJ2-1 for the parts outside the CDR3, the full variable domain is DAGVTQSPTHLIKTRGQQVTLRCSPKSGHDTVSWYQQALGQGPQFIFQYYEEEERQRGNFPDRFSGHQFPNYSSELNVNALLLGDSALYLCASSWAAEQFFGPGTRLTVL.